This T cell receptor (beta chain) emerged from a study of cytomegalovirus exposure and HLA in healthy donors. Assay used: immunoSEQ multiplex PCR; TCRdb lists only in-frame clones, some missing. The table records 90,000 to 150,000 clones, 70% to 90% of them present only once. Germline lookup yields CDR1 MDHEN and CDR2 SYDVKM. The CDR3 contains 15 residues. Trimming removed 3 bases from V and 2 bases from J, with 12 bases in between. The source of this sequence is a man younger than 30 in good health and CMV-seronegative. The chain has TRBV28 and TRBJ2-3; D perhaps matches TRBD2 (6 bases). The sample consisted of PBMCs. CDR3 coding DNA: TGTGCCAGCAGTTTTGGCGGGGCACTCACAGATACGCAGTATTTT. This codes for CASSFGGALTDTQYF.